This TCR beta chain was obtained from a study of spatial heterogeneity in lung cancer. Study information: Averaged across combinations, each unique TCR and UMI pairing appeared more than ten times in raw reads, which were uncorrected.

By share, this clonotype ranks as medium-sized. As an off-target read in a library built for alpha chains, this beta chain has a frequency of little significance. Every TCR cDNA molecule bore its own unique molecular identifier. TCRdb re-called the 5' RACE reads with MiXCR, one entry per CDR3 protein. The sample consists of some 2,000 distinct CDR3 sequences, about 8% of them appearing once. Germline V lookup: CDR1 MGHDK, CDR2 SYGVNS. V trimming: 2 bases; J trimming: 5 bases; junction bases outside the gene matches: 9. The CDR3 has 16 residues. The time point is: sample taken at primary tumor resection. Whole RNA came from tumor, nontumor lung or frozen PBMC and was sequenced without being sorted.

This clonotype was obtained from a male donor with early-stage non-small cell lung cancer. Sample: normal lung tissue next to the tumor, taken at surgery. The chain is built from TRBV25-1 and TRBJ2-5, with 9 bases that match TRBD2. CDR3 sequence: CASSEGGLARLETQYF. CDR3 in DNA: TGTGCCAGCAGTGAAGGGGGACTAGCTCGGTTGGAGACCCAGTACTTC.